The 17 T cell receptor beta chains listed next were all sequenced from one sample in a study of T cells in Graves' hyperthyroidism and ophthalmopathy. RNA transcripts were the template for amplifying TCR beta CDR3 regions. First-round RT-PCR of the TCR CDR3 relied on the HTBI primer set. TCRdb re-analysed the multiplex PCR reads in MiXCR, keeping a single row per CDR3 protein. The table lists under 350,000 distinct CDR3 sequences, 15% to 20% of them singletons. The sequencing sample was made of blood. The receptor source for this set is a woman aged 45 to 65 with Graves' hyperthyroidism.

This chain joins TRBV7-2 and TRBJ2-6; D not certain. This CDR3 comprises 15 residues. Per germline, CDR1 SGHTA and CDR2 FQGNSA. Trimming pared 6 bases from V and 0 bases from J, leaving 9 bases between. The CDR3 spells CASRRALSGANVLTF. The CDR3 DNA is TGTGCCAGCAGAAGAGCCCTCTCTGGGGCCAACGTCCTGACTTTC.

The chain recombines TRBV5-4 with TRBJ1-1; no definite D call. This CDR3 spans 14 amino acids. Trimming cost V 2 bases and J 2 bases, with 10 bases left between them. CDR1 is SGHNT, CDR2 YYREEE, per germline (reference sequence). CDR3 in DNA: TGTGCCAGCAGCTTCGGCCAGATTAACACTGAAGCTTTCTTT. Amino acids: CASSFGQINTEAFF.

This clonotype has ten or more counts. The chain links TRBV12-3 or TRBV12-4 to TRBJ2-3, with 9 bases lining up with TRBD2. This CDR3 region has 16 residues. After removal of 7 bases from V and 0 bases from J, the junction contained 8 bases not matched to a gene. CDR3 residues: CASNSNLAGSTDTQYF. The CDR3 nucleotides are TGTGCCAGCAACTCCAACCTAGCGGGGAGCACAGATACGCAGTATTTT.

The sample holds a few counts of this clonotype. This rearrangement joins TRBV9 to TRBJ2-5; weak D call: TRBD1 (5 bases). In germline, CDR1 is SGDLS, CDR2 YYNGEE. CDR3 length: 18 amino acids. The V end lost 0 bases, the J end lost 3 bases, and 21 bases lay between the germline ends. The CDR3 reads CASSVGGGGSFRKETQYF. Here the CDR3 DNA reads TGTGCCAGCAGCGTAGGGGGCGGTGGAAGTTTTAGGAAAGAGACCCAGTACTTC. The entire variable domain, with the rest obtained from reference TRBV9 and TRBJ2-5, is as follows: DSGVTQTPKHLITATGQRVTLRCSPRSGDLSVYWYQQSLDQGLQFLIQYYNGEERAKGNILERFSAQQFPDLHSELNLSSLELGDSALYFCASSVGGGGSFRKETQYFGPGTRLLVL.

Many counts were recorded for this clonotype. The CDR3 protein is CASSPGGHSYEQYV. In DNA, the CDR3 is TGTGCCAGCAGCCCAGGGGGGCACTCCTACGAGCAGTACGTC. This chain uses TRBV6-2 or TRBV6-3 with TRBJ2-7, with D possibly TRBD1 on 7 matching bases. Germline CDR1 is MNHEY and CDR2 is SVGEGT. The ends were cut back, 6 bases at V and 0 bases at J, with 12 bases in the middle. The CDR3 is made up of 14 amino acids.

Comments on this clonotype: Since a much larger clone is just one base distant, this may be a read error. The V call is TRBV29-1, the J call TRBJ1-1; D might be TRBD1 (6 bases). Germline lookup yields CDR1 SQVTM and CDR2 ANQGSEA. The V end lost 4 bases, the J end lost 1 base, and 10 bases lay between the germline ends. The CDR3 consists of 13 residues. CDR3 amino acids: CSVVGQSNTEAFF. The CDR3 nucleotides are TGCAGCGTTGTAGGACAGTCGAACACTGAAGCTTTCTTT. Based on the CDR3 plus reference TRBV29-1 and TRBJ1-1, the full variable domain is SAVISQKPSRDICQRGTSLTIQCQVDSQVTMMFWYRQQPGQSLTLIATANQGSEATYESGFVIDKFPISRPNLTFSTLTVSNMSPEDSSIYLCSVVGQSNTEAFFGQGTRLTVV.

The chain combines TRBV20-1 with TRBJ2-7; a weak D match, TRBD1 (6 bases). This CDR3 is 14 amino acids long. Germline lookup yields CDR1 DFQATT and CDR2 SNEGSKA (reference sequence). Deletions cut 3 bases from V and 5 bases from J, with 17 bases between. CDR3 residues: CSASKGDWVHEQYV. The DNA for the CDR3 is TGCAGTGCTAGTAAGGGGGATTGGGTCCACGAGCAGTACGTC.

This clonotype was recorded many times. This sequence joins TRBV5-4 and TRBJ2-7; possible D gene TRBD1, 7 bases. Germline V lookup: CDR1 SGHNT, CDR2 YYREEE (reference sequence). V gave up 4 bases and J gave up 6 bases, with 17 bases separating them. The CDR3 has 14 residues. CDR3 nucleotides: TGTGCCAGCAGCCGAGGGACAGCGGGTTTCGAGCAGTACTTC. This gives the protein CASSRGTAGFEQYF.

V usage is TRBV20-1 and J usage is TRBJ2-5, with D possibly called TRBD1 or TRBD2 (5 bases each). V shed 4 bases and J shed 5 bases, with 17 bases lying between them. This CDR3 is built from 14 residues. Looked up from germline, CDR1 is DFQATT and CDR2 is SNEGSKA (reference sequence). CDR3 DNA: TGCAGTGCTATTTGGGACGAGGGATGGGAGACCCAGTACTTC. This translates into CSAIWDEGWETQYF.

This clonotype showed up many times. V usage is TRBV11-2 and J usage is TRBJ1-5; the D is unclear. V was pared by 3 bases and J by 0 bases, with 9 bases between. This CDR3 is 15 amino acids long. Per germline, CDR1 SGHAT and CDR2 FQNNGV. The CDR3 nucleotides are TGTGCCAGCAGCTTGACTTGGAATAGCAATCAGCCCCAGCATTTT. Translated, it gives CASSLTWNSNQPQHF.

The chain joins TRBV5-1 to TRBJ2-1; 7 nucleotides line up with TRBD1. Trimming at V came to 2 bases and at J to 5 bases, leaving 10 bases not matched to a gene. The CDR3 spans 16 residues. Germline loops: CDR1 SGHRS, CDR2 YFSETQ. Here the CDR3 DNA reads TGCGCCAGCAGCTTATTACAGGGGTTCAGGGACAATGAGCAGTTCTTC. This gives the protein CASSLLQGFRDNEQFF.

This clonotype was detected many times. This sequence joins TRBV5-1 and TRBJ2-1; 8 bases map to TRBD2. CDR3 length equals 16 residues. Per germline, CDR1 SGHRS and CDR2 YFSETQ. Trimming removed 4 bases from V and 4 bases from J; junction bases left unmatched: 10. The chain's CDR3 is CASSPQSPSGYNEQFF. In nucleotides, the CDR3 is TGCGCCAGCAGCCCACAAAGTCCTAGCGGGTACAATGAGCAGTTCTTC.

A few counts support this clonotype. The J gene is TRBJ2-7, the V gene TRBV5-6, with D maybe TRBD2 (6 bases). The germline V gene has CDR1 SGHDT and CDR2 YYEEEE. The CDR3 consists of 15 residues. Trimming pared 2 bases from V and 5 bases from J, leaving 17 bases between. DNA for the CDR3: TGTGCCAGCAGCTTCGGCGTGGGAGGAAATAACGAGCAGTACGTC. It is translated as CASSFGVGGNNEQYV.

The CDR3 nucleotides read TGTGCCACCAGCAGGAGGGGCCTAGCGGGATTCACAGATACGCAGTATTTT. Translation gives CATSRRGLAGFTDTQYF. This sequence joins TRBV15 and TRBJ2-3; 9 nucleotides match TRBD2. Germline CDR1 is LNHNV and CDR2 is YYDKDF (reference sequence). Losses at the gene ends were 3 bases for V and 2 bases for J; bases not matched to a gene: 9. The CDR3 consists of 17 residues.

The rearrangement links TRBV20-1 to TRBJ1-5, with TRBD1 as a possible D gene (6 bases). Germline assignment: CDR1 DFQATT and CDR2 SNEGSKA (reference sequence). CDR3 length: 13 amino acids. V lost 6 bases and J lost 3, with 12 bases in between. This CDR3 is CSARRQVNQPQHF. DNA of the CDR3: TGCAGTGCCCGACGACAGGTCAATCAGCCCCAGCATTTT.

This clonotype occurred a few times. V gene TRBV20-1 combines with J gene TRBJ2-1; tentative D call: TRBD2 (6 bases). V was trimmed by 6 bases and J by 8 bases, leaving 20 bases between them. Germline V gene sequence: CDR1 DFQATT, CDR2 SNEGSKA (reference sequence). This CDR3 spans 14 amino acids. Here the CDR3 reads CSALDGRGGDEQFF. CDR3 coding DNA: TGCAGTGCCCTTGACGGGAGAGGCGGTGATGAGCAGTTCTTC.

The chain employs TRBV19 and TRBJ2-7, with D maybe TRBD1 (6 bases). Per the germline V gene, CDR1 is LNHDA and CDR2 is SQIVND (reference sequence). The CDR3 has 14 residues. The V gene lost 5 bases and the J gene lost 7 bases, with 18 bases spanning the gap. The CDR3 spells CASSSWTESGEQYF. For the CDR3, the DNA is TGTGCCAGTAGTTCGTGGACAGAATCGGGGGAGCAGTACTTC.